Below are 8 T cell receptor beta chains sequenced from a single sample in a study of T cell responses to AZD1222 COVID-19 vaccine. The assay was immunoSEQ multiplex PCR, and TCRdb's table has in-frame clones only and misses some. This sample yields 45,000 to 65,000 clones, of which over 75% are seen a single time; approximately 15% belongs to the top ten. The sample here was peripheral blood, taken on day 0 of AZD1222 vaccination. Receptors originate from an adult in good health.

The genes are TRBV3-1 (or the pseudogene TRBV3-2) and TRBJ1-1, with 9 bases matching TRBD1. The CDR3 is 14 amino acids. CDR1 is LGHDT, CDR2 YNNKEL, per germline (reference sequence). V gave up 4 bases and J gave up 8 bases; unmatched junction bases: 8. The CDR3 reads CASSPRDREGEAFF. The CDR3 DNA follows: TGTGCCAGCAGCCCCCGGGACAGGGAAGGAGAAGCTTTCTTT.

The rearrangement links TRBV29-1 to TRBJ2-4, with D unresolved. Trimming left V 3 bases short and J 8 bases short, with 8 bases between. The CDR3 spans 11 residues. Germline lookup yields CDR1 SQVTM and CDR2 ANQGSEA. CDR3 loop: CSVDSGDIQYF. CDR3 DNA sequence: TGCAGCGTTGACTCTGGGGACATTCAGTACTTC.

Concerning this clone: The sample has other DNA sequences that encode this CDR3 too. The chain recombines TRBV12-3 or TRBV12-4 with TRBJ2-3; no firm D call. There are 11 residues in the CDR3. Deletions cut 4 bases from V and 5 bases from J, with 4 bases between. Here the CDR3 reads CASSSLDTQYF. The CDR3 coding sequence is TGTGCCAGCAGTTCATTAGATACGCAGTATTTT.

The chain employs TRBV18 and TRBJ2-7, with 10 bases that match TRBD2. Germline V gene lookup returns CDR1 KGHSH and CDR2 LQKENI. This CDR3 is built from 15 residues. Trimming took 6 bases from V and 0 from J; bases not matched to a gene: 5. CDR3 DNA sequence: TGTGCCAGCTCTCCCCGGACTAGCGGCTCCTACGAGCAGTACTTC. Its protein is CASSPRTSGSYEQYF. The full variable domain, completed using reference TRBV18 and TRBJ2-7, is NAGVMQNPRHLVRRRGQEARLRCSPMKGHSHVYWYRQLPEEGLKFMVYLQKENIIDESGMPKERFSAEFPKEGPSILRIQQVVRGDSAAYFCASSPRTSGSYEQYFGPGTRLTVT.

V usage is TRBV3-1 (or the pseudogene TRBV3-2) and J usage is TRBJ1-1; D is unresolved. Germline assignment: CDR1 LGHDT and CDR2 YNNKEL (reference sequence). The CDR3 sequence is 14 residues long. V lost 6 bases to trimming and J lost 1 base, with 12 bases between them. The CDR3 protein is CASRWRTGNTEAFF. The CDR3 DNA sequence: TGTGCCAGCAGATGGCGGACGGGGAACACTGAAGCTTTCTTT.

The chain has TRBV19 and TRBJ1-5, with D maybe TRBD1 (6 bases). V lost 7 bases and J 1 base, leaving 14 bases between the germline ends. Germline CDR1 reads LNHDA; CDR2 reads SQIVND (reference sequence). This CDR3 has 15 amino acids. The CDR3 nucleotides are TGTGCCAGTATCCGGGGGGGCACGAGCAATCAGCCCCAGCATTTT. Its translation: CASIRGGTSNQPQHF.

CDR3 in amino acids: CASSPRTSGAYEQYF. The CDR3 bases are TGTGCCAGCAGTCCAAGGACTAGCGGGGCCTACGAGCAGTACTTC. The gene calls are TRBV27 and TRBJ2-7, with TRBD2 matching 12 bases. V trimming: 5 bases; J trimming: 2 bases; junction bases outside the gene matches: 4. The CDR3 is 15 residues long. Germline CDR1 and CDR2: MNHEY and SMNVEV (reference sequence).

The chain uses TRBV4-2 and TRBJ2-1; D gene uncertain. The CDR3 loop spans 13 amino acids. Trimming removed 4 bases at V and 6 bases at J, with 10 bases between. In germline, CDR1 is LGHNA, CDR2 YNFKEQ. The CDR3 DNA reads as TGTGCCAGCAGCCCCTATTTTAGCAATGAGCAGTTCTTC. Translated: CASSPYFSNEQFF.